The clone carrying this T cell receptor (beta chain) was seen more than once but under ten times. This entry belongs to a study of T cells after yellow fever vaccination. One entry per CDR3 protein, called by TCRdb with MiXCR from the 5' RACE reads. Altogether about 260,000 distinct CDR3 sequences are present, over 10% being singletons, with the ten largest covering roughly 0.5%. Looked up from germline, CDR1 is SGHRS and CDR2 is YFSETQ. V was pared by 2 bases and J by 0 bases, with 4 bases of the junction left unmatched. This CDR3 is 16 amino acids long. The TCR originated in a man in his thirties or forties who received the YFV17D yellow fever vaccine. Material: CD4+ T cells sorted from PBMCs, obtained 45 days after the yellow fever booster vaccination. The chain uses TRBV5-1 and TRBJ2-1; 8 nucleotides align to TRBD2. The CDR3 region is CASSFSGTSSYNEQFF. CDR3 sequence (DNA): TGCGCCAGCAGCTTTTCCGGGACTAGCTCCTACAATGAGCAGTTCTTC. Drawing the rest from reference TRBV5-1 and TRBJ2-1, the complete variable domain is KAGVTQTPRYLIKTRGQQVTLSCSPISGHRSVSWYQQTPGQGLQFLFEYFSETQRNKGNFPGRFSGRQFSNSRSEMNVSTLELGDSALYLCASSFSGTSSYNEQFFGPGTRLTVL.